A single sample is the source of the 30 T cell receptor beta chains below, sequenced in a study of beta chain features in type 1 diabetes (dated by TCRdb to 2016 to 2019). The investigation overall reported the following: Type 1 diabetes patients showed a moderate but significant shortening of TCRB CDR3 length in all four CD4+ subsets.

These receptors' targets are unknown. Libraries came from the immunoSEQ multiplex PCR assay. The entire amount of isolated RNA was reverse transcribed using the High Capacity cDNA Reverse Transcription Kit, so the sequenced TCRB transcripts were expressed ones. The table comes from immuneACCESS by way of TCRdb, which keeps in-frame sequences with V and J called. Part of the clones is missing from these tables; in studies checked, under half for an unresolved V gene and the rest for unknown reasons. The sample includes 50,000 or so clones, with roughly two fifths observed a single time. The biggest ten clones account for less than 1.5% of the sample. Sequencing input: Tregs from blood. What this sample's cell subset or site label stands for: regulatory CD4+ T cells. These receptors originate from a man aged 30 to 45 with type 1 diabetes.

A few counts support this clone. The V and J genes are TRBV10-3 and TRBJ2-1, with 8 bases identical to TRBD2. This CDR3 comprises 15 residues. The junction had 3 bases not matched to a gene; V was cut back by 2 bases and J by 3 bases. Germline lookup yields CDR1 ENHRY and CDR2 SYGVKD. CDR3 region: CAISEGSGNYNEQFF. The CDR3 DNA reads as TGTGCCATCAGTGAGGGTAGCGGGAACTACAATGAGCAGTTCTTC.

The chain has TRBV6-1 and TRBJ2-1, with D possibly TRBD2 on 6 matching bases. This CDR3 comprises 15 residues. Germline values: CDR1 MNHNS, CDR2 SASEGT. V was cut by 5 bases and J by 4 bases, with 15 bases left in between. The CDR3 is CASSRRREKYNEQFF. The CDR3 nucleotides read TGTGCCAGCAGTCGGCGGCGGGAAAAATACAATGAGCAGTTCTTC.

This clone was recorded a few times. The CDR3 DNA follows: TGTGCCAGCAGCTTGGAGCGGGGGCCCTATGGCTACACCTTC. Translated, it gives CASSLERGPYGYTF. This rearrangement joins TRBV5-6 to TRBJ1-2; D possibly corresponds to TRBD1 (6 bases). V was clipped by 0 bases and J by 4 bases, with 10 bases between them. This CDR3 contains 14 residues. In germline, CDR1 is SGHDT, CDR2 YYEEEE. The whole variable domain, remainder taken from reference TRBV5-6 and TRBJ1-2, is DAGVTQSPTHLIKTRGQQVTLRCSPKSGHDTVSWYQQALGQGPQFIFQYYEEEERQRGNFPDRFSGHQFPNYSSELNVNALLLGDSALYLCASSLERGPYGYTFGSGTRLTVV.

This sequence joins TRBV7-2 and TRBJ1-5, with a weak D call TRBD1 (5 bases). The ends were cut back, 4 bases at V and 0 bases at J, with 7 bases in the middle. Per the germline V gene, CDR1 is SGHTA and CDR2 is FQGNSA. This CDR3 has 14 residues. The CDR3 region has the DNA TGTGCCAGCAGCTGGACACATAGCAATCAGCCCCAGCATTTT. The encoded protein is CASSWTHSNQPQHF.

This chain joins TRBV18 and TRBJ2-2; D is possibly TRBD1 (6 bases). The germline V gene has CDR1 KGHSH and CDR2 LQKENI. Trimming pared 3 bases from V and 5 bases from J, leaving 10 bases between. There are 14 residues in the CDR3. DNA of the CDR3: TGTGCCAGCTCACCCCACAGGGAGACCGGGGAGCTGTTTTTT. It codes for CASSPHRETGELFF.

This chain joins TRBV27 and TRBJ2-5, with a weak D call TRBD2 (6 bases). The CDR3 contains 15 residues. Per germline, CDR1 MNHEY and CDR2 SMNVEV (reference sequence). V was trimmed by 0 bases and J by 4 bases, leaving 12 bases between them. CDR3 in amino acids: CASSLSALGGETQYF. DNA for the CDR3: TGTGCCAGCAGTTTATCGGCCCTGGGAGGAGAGACCCAGTACTTC.

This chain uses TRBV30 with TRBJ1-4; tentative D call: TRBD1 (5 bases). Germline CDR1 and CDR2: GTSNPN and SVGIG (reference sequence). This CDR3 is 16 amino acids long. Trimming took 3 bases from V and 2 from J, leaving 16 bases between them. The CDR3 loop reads CAWRWRGRGTNEKLFF. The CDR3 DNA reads TGTGCCTGGAGGTGGAGGGGCCGGGGGACTAATGAAAAACTGTTTTTT.

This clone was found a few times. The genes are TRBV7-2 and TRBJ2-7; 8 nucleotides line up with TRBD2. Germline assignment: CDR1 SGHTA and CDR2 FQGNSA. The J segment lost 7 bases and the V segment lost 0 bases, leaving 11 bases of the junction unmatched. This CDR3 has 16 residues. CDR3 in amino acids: CASSLAPAGVPGEQYF. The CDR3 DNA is TGTGCCAGCAGCTTAGCTCCAGCGGGAGTGCCGGGGGAGCAGTACTTC. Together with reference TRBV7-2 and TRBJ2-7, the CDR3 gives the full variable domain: GAGVSQSPSNKVTEKGKDVELRCDPISGHTALYWYRQSLGQGLEFLIYFQGNSAPDKSGLPSDRFSAERTGGSVSTLTIQRTQQEDSAVYLCASSLAPAGVPGEQYFGPGTRLTVT.

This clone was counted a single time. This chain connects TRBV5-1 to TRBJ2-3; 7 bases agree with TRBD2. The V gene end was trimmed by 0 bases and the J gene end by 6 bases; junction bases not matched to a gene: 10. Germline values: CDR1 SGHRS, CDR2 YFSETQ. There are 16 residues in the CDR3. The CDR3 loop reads CASSLAVRSGGDTQYF. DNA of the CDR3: TGCGCCAGCAGCTTGGCGGTCCGGTCCGGGGGGGATACGCAGTATTTT.

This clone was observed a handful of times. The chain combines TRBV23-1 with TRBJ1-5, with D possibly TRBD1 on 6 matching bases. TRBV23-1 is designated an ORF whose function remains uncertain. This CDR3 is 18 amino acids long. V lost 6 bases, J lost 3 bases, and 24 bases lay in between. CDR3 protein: CASSQFRDTKNPNQPQHF. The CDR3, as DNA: TGCGCCAGCAGCCAGTTCCGGGACACCAAAAACCCCAATCAGCCCCAGCATTTT.

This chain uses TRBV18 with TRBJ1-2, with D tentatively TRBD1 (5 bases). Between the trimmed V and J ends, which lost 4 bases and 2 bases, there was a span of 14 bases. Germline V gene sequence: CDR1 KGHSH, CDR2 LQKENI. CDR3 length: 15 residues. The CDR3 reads CASSQPTDLNYGYTF. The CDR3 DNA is TGTGCCAGCTCACAACCGACAGATTTAAACTATGGCTACACCTTC.

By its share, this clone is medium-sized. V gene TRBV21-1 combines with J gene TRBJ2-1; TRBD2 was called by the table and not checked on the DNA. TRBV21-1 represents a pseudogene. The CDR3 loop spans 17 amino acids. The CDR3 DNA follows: TGTGCCAGCAGCCGACGACTAGCGGGTTACCCATACAATGAGCAGTTCTTC. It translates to CASSRRLAGYPYNEQFF.

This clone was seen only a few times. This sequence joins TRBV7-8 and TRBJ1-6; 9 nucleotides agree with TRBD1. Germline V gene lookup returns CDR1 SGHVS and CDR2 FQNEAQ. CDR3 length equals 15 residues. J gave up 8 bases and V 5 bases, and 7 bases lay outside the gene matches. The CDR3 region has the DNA TGTGCCAGCAGCATCCGGACAGGGGAATATTCACCCCTCCACTTT. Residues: CASSIRTGEYSPLHF.

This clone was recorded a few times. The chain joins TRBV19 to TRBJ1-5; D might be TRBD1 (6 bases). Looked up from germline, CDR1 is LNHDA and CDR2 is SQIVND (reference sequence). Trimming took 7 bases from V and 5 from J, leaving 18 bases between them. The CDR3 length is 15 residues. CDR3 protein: CASTELDSSHQPQHF. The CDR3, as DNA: TGTGCCAGTACGGAGCTGGACAGCTCTCATCAGCCCCAGCATTTT.

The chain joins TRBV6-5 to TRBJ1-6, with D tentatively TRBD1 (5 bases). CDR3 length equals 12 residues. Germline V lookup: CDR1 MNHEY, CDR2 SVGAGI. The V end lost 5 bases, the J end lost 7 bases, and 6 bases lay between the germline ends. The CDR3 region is CASSNRNSPLHF. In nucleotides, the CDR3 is TGTGCCAGCAGTAACAGGAATTCACCCCTCCACTTT.

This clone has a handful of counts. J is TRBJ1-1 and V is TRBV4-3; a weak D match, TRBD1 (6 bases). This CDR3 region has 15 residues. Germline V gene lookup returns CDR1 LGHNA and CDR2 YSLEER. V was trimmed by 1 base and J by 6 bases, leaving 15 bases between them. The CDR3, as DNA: TGCGCCAGCAGCCAAGTCTTTGAAGGGGGATCTGAAGCTTTCTTT. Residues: CASSQVFEGGSEAFF.

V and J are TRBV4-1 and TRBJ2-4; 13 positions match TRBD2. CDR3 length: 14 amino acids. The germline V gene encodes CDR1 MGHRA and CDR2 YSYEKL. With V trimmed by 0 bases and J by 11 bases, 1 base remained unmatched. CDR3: CASSQETSGRLQYF. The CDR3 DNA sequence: TGCGCCAGCAGCCAAGAGACTAGCGGGAGGCTTCAGTACTTC.

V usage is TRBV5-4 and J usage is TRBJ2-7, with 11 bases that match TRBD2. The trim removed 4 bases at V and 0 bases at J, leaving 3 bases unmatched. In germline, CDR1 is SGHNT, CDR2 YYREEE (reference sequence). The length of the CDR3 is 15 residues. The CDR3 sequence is CASSHGLAGSYEQYF. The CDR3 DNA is TGTGCCAGCAGCCATGGACTAGCGGGCTCCTACGAGCAGTACTTC.

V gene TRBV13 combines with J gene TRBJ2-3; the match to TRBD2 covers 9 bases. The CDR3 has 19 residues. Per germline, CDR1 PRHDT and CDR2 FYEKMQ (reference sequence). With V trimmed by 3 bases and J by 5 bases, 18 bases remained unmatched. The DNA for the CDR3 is TGTGCCAGCAGCTTCCCGCTCCAGCCGGCGGGAGGGCCAAGAGATACGCAGTATTTT. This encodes CASSFPLQPAGGPRDTQYF.

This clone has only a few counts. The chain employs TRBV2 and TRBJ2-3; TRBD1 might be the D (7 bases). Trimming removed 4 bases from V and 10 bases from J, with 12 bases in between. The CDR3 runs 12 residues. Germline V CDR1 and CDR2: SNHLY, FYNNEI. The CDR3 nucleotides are TGTGCCAGCAGTGGAGGGGGCGGGGCGCAGTATTTT. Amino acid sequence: CASSGGGGAQYF.

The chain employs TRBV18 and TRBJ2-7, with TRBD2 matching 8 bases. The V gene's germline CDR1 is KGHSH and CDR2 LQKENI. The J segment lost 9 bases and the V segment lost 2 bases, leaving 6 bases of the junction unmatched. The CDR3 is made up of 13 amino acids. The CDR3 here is CASSPTSGARQYF. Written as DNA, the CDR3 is TGTGCCAGCTCACCAACTAGCGGCGCCCGGCAGTACTTC.

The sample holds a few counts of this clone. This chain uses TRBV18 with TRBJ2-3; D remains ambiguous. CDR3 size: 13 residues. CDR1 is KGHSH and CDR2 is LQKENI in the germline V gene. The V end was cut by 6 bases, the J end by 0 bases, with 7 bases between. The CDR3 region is CASSTTSTDTQYF. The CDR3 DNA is TGTGCCAGCTCGACAACTAGCACAGATACGCAGTATTTT.

CDR3 coding DNA: TGTGCCAGCAGCTCGGGACAGGCTTCAGGTGAAAAACTGTTTTTT. Its translation: CASSSGQASGEKLFF. The V gene is TRBV5-6, the J gene TRBJ1-4; TRBD1 agrees at 8 bases. V lost 3 bases and J lost 7; bases outside the gene matches: 8. CDR1 and CDR2 from the germline V gene are SGHDT and YYEEEE. The CDR3 contains 15 residues.

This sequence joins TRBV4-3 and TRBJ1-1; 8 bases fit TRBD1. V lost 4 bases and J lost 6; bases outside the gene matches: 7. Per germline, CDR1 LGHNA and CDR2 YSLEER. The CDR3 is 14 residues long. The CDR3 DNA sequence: TGCGCCAGCAGCCTCCGGACAGGGACGCCTGAAGCTTTCTTT. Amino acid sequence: CASSLRTGTPEAFF.

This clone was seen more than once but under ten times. DNA of the CDR3: TGCGCCAGCAGCTCACAGGGCGGACTAGCGAACAACGAGCAGTACTTC. Translation: CASSSQGGLANNEQYF. V usage is TRBV4-3 and J usage is TRBJ2-7; 9 nucleotides match TRBD2. The germline V gene has CDR1 LGHNA and CDR2 YSLEER. This CDR3 spans 16 amino acids. The ends lost 5 bases at V and 5 bases at J; junction bases unmatched: 13.

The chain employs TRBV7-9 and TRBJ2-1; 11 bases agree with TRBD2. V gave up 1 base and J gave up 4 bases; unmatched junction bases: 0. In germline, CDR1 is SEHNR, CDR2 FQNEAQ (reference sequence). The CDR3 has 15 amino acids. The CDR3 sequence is CASSLGTSGYNEQFF. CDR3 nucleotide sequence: TGTGCCAGCAGCTTAGGGACTAGCGGGTACAATGAGCAGTTCTTC.

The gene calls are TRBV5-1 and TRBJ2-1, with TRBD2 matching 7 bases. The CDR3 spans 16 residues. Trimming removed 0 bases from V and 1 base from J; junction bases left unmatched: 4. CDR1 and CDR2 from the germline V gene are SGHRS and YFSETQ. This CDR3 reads CASSLAAGVSYNEQFF. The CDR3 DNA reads TGCGCCAGCAGCTTGGCGGCGGGAGTTTCCTACAATGAGCAGTTCTTC.

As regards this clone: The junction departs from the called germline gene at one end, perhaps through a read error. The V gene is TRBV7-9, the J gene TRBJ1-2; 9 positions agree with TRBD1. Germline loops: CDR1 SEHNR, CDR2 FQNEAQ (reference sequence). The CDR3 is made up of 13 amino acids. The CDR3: CARFLGQGWYPPF. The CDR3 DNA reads TGTGCCCGCTTCCTAGGACAGGGGTGGTATCCACCCTTC.

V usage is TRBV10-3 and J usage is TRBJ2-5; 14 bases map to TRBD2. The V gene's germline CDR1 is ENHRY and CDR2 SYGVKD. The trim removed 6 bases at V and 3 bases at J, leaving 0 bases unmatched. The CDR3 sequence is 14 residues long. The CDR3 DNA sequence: TGTGCCATCAGGGGACTAGCGGGGGAAGAGACCCAGTACTTC. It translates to CAIRGLAGEETQYF.

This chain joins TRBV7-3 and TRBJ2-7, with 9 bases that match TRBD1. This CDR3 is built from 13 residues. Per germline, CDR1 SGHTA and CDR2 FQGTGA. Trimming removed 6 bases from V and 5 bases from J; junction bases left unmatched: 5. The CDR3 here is CASSPQGAHEQYF. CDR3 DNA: TGTGCCAGCAGTCCACAGGGGGCCCACGAGCAGTACTTC. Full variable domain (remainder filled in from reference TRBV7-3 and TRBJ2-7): GAGVSQTPSNKVTEKGKYVELRCDPISGHTALYWYRQSLGQGPEFLIYFQGTGAADDSGLPNDRFFAVRPEGSVSTLKIQRTERGDSAVYLCASSPQGAHEQYFGPGTRLTVT.